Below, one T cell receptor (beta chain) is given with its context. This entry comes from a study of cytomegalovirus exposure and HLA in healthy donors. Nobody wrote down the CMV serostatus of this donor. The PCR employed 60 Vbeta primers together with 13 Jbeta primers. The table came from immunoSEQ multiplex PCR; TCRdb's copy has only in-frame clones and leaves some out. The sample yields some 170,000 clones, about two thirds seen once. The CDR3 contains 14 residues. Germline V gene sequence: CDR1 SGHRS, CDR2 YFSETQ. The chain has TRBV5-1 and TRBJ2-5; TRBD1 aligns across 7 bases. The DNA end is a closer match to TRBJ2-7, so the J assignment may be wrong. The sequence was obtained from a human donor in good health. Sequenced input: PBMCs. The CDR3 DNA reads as TGCGCCAGCAGCTCCACGGGACAGTCGGGCGAGCAGTACTTC. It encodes CASSSTGQSGEQYF.